Described below is a single TCR beta chain sequence and its context. The sample originates from a study of blood T cell repertoires in COVID-19. As for the study in general: Researchers got acute and convalescent COVID-19 samples from the United States, Italy and Spain.

Germline loops: CDR1 LNHDA, CDR2 SQIVND (reference sequence). The ends lost 5 bases at V and 6 bases at J; junction bases unmatched: 5. The CDR3 runs 13 residues. Source study methods: Nucleated cell counts were estimated from reference gene primer amplification. The method was immunoSEQ multiplex PCR; TCRdb's version includes in-frame clones alone and lacks a portion of them. V, J and clone size were drawn from that table, and D and trimming were deduced from the DNA. The table has more than 200,000 clones, about nine tenths seen once. The V call is TRBV19, the J call TRBJ2-7; TRBD2 matches 9 bases. This receptor was taken from a woman aged 55-75 years with acute or convalescent COVID-19. The sequenced sample consisted of peripheral blood. The CDR3 nucleotides read TGTGCCAGTAGTCCTAGCGGGGTAGGCGAGCAGTACTTC. Amino acids: CASSPSGVGEQYF.